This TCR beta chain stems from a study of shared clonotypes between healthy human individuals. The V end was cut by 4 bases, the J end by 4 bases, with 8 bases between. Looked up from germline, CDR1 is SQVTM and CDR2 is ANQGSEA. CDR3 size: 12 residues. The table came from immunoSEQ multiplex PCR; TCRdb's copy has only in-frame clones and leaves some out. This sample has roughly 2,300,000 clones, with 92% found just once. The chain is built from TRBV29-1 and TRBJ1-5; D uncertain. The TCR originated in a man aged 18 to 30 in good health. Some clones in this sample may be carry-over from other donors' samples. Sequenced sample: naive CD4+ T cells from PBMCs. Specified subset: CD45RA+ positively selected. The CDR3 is CSVGSRNQPQHF. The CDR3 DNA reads TGCAGCGTTGGGAGCAGGAATCAGCCCCAGCATTTT. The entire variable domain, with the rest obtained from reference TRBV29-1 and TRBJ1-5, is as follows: SAVISQKPSRDICQRGTSLTIQCQVDSQVTMMFWYRQQPGQSLTLIATANQGSEATYESGFVIDKFPISRPNLTFSTLTVSNMSPEDSSIYLCSVGSRNQPQHFGDGTRLSIL.